The clone carrying this TCR beta chain was observed a few times. The antigen remains undetermined. This record belongs to a study of T-cell memory formation after mild COVID-19. Looking at the study overall: TCR clusters largely stayed donor specific.

TCRdb called the 5' RACE reads again in MiXCR, with one record for every CDR3 protein. The sample holds about 540,000 distinct CDR3 sequences, about 20% seen once. Germline CDR1 and CDR2: SGHTA and FQGNSA. This CDR3 is 14 amino acids long. The ends were cut back, 4 bases at V and 5 bases at J, with 12 bases in the middle. The study's findings and limits: Clones contracting over day 15 to 85 were CD4/CD8 balanced, with later expanders leaning CD4+.

Input material: PBMCs or a T cell subset sorted from them (not recorded which). This sequence joins TRBV7-2 and TRBJ2-1, with unresolved D. The TCR originated in an adult woman who had mild COVID-19 (a few samples of this study predate the infection). Cell type and time point are not known. The CDR3 nucleotides read TGTGCCAGCAGCTCGGCCCGGCTTAACAATGAGCAGTTCTTC. Residues: CASSSARLNNEQFF.